This TCR beta chain comes out of a study of shared clonotypes between healthy human individuals (dated by TCRdb to the early 2020s). For the study in its entirety: The cohort included three men and a couple of women between 18 and 49 years of age. Per donor, three plates each were used for CD4 naive and CD4 memory, two for CD8 naive, and one for CD8 memory. The study deeply sequenced blood TCR repertoires of about 5 healthy adults to estimate repertoire size and the extent of clonotype sharing between individuals. To increase sequencing depth and limit assay-specific biases, TCR repertoire library preparation and sequencing were carried out by different laboratories using diverse techniques. Between about 0.8 and 9 billion PBMCs per donor were obtained by leukapheresis.

Donors were healthy HIV-negative adults with no recently reported acute infections or vaccinations. Every donor was a Caucasian adult residing in Nashville, Tennessee, USA. CD4+ T cells were enriched by magnetic negative selection, after which naive cells were positively selected on CD45RA and the negative fraction was taken as the memory subset. Blood was collected by leukapheresis, and PBMCs were isolated by Ficoll-Histopaque density gradient centrifugation and then cryopreserved in liquid nitrogen vapor phase. Analytical flow cytometry was used to check the purity and quantity of every magnetically sorted T cell population. Each sorted fraction had its genomic DNA isolated and then quantified by UV absorbance on a Nanodrop 2000c. As to this clone: What antigen it recognizes has not been identified. This probably arose from a read error, given a far larger clone one base away.

Overall results and qualifications from the work: The genetic and exposure-history diversity represented was limited by the small number of donors. Sampling was restricted to blood, and TCR repertoires in tissues likely differ from the TCR repertoires found in blood. When a handful of donors were compared, the shared fraction of clonotypes was about 5.4% for naive CD4, around 3.5% for naive CD8, more than 2% for memory CD4, and 0.4% for memory CD8. Rarefaction of sorted-subset datasets indicated incomplete sequencing despite the large sequencing depth. Clonotypes shared by all four sorted-subset donors showed higher generation probabilities than non-shared clonotypes. Larger estimated clonotype richness was generally found for naive subsets than for memory subsets. Pairwise subsampling indicated that sequencing depth was expected to affect the degree of clonotype sharing among donors.

TCR CDR3 regions were amplified from genomic DNA by multiplex PCR using the deep immunoSEQ assay. Extracted genomic DNA from each cell subset was spread evenly across all wells of several immunoSEQ 96-well plates, with each plate serving as a replicate. Each replicate PCR for sorted subsets received around 200 ng genomic DNA, equal to roughly 33,000 T cell genomes. Purified libraries were measured with a Qubit 3.0 fluorometer, size-checked on a Bioanalyzer 2100, and measured again with the KAPA Library Quantification kit. A separate single-read 150-cycle Illumina NextSeq 550 flow cell was used to sequence each immunoSEQ 96-well plate. Under the source paper's analysis protocol: Because the immunoSEQ output included only junctional sequences and no quality scores, the filtering could not be the same as the filtering used for full-length reads. To assign V/J genes and CDR3, sequences were annotated against IMGT germline references using PyIR, a Python wrapper for IgBLAST v1.9. Reads with weak V/J assignments (E-value above 1e-6), missing CDR3, stop codons, out-of-frame junctions, or ambiguous translated residues were removed. V3J clonotypes were defined as sequences sharing an identical inferred V gene, J gene, and CDR3 amino acid sequence. The percentage overlap between two repertoires was calculated by dividing the number of shared unique clonotypes by the size of the smaller repertoire. Repertoire richness was assessed with RTK rarefaction, the Chao1 estimator, and Recon v2.1 estimates of unobserved clonotypes. For all TCRbeta clonotypes obtained by the gDNA method from a handful of donors, generation probabilities were computed with OLGA. The source is immuneACCESS, and TCRdb retained only in-frame sequences with V and J called. Part of the clones is not carried over; for the studies checked, unresolved V genes explain less than half of this, and the remainder is unexplained. V and J calls plus clone size are reproduced from that table; the DNA served to infer D and trimming. Present in this sample are some 900,000 clones, approximately 80% of which were seen just once. The ten most abundant clones make up about 1.5% of the sample.

CDR1 and CDR2, looked up from the germline V gene, are SGHNT and YENEEA. The CDR3 contains 14 residues, cysteine and phenylalanine counted. Just CDR3 DNA is preserved here, 42 bases in frame from base 1. The chain is encoded by TRBV11-3 joined to TRBJ1-6; TRBD1 is possibly the D segment (5 matching bases). Source material: memory CD4+ T cells sorted from blood. This specimen's cell subset or site label, per the study, means: CD45RA-negative fraction. The clonotype was recovered from a man aged 18 to 29 in good health. The DNA reads TGTGCCAGCAGCTTAGGGGGAGGGGATTCACCCCCCCACTTT. This translates into CASSLGGGDSPPHF.